This T cell receptor (beta chain) was sequenced during a study of blood T cell repertoires in COVID-19. Study-level information: PBMCs, B-cell-depleted T cells, or T cells provided the cDNA or gDNA that made up the material.

The table came from immunoSEQ multiplex PCR; TCRdb's copy has only in-frame clones and leaves some out. The sample consists of roughly 170,000 clones, less than 85% of them appearing once. Enrollees, about 18 to 89 years old, lived in 24 US areas. Two negative PCRs, clearance, or symptom resolution had been documented for recovered Cohort 3 donors. CDR1 and CDR2 (germline): SGHDN, FVKESK. This CDR3 spans 16 amino acids. V shed 4 bases, J shed 5 bases, and the junction held 9 bases outside the gene matches. The sequence came from a man between 50 and 59 years old who had recovered from COVID-19. Sample: PBMCs or T cells enriched from blood (not recorded which). V and J are TRBV14 and TRBJ2-3; 10 bases are shared with TRBD2. For the CDR3, the DNA is TGTGCCAGCAGCCTTAGCGGGGGGAACAACCGAGATACGCAGTATTTT. It specifies CASSLSGGNNRDTQYF.